This T cell receptor beta chain appears in the sequencing data of a study of shared clonotypes between healthy human individuals. Here immunoSEQ multiplex PCR was the method, and the copy in TCRdb shows in-frame clones only, minus some. The repertoire holds 2 million or so clones, with approximately 94% as singletons. Study conclusions and caveats: Rarefaction showed that sequencing of sorted subsets was incomplete (despite large depth). Among donors, sharing of clonotypes was expected to be affected by sequencing depth.

The CDR3 covers 13 residues. Trimming left V 10 bases short and J 1 base short, with 14 bases between. The germline V gene has CDR1 ENHRY and CDR2 SYGVKD. Details on this clone: Its antigen remains unidentified.

CD45RO negativity and positive selection for CCR7 defined naive CD8 cells, a population that excluded terminally differentiated effector memory CD45RA+ cells. The chain carries TRBV10-3 and TRBJ2-7, with D perhaps being TRBD1 or TRBD2 (5 bases each). What was sequenced was naive CD8+ T cells sorted from blood. This clonotype was sampled from a man in his late teens or twenties in good health. CDR3 loop: CASTLGESYEQYF. The DNA for the CDR3 is TGTGCCAGTACGTTGGGGGAATCCTACGAGCAGTACTTC.